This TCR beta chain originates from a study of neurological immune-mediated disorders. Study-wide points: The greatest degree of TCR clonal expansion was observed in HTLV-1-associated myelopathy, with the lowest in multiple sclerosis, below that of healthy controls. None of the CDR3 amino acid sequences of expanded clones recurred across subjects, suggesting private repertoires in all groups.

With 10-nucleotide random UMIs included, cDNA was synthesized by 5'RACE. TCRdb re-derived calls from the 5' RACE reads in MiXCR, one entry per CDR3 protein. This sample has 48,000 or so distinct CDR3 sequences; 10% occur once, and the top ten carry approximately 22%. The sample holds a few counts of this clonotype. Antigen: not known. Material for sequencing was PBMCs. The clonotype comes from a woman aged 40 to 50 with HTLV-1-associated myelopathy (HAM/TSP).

CDR3 region: CASSIGAANTYGYTF. CDR3 in DNA: TGTGCCAGTAGTATTGGGGCCGCTAATACTTATGGCTACACCTTC. This chain uses TRBV19 with TRBJ1-2; D is perhaps TRBD1 (5 bases). This CDR3 is 15 amino acids long. Per the germline V gene, CDR1 is LNHDA and CDR2 is SQIVND (reference sequence). Trimming took 3 bases from V and 5 from J, leaving 16 bases between them.